Below, one T cell receptor beta chain is given with its context. These data belong to a study of shared clonotypes between healthy human individuals. Sequencing was performed with immunoSEQ multiplex PCR; in TCRdb, only in-frame clones are kept and a portion is missing. Here the sample spans 2,100,000 or so clones, nearly 97% being singletons. The CDR3 covers 20 residues. CDR1 and CDR2 from the germline V gene are LGHNT and FRNRAP. The V segment lost 0 bases and the J segment 4 bases; nucleotides outside the gene matches: 15. Sample: naive CD4+ T cells sorted from blood. Subset meaning: CD45RA+ positively selected. This chain connects TRBV12-5 to TRBJ2-5; 12 bases are a match to TRBD2. This clonotype was sampled from a man aged 18 to 29 in good health. This CDR3 reads CASGLVQTSGSFGASETQYF. Here the CDR3 DNA reads TGTGCTAGTGGTTTGGTACAGACTAGCGGGAGTTTTGGAGCTTCAGAGACCCAGTACTTC.